The clone carrying this T cell receptor (beta chain) was detected many times. This sample stems from a study of CD8 T cells in ankylosing spondylitis. TCRdb re-derived calls from the 5' RACE reads in MiXCR, one entry per CDR3 protein. This repertoire shows about 130,000 distinct CDR3 sequences, more than 6.5% found once; its top ten account for more than 9%. The V end was cut by 6 bases, the J end by 3 bases, with 14 bases between. Germline CDR1 is DFQATT and CDR2 is SNEGSKA (reference sequence). The CDR3 is 13 residues long. The chain joins TRBV20-1 to TRBJ2-5, with D possibly being TRBD1 (6 bases). This TCR was recovered from a male donor with ankylosing spondylitis or in good health (not recorded which). What was sequenced was blood, either unsorted or a sorted T cell fraction (not recorded which). This chain's CDR3 is CSARPWDKETQYF. CDR3 DNA sequence: TGCAGTGCCCGCCCCTGGGACAAAGAGACCCAGTACTTC.